This entry features one T cell receptor (beta chain) sequence. The target antigen is unknown. PCR primers comprised 60 Vbeta and 13 Jbeta primers. Sequenced by immunoSEQ multiplex PCR; TCRdb stores in-frame clones only, minus some. This table lists 150,000 to 200,000 clones. This sample was taken from a study of cytomegalovirus exposure and HLA in healthy donors. General study points: Indistinguishable V segments, including TRBV6-2 and TRBV6-3, were excluded. The study designated roughly 150 TCR beta chains cytomegalovirus-associated. TCR beta V- and J-gene trimming was later associated with a missense DCLRE1C variant.

J gave up 7 bases and V 2 bases, and 11 bases lay outside the gene matches. The germline V gene encodes CDR1 SGDLS and CDR2 YYNGEE. This CDR3 has 15 residues. The V and J genes are TRBV9 and TRBJ1-2, with 7 bases aligning to TRBD1. Sequenced input: PBMCs. The origin of this receptor is a woman aged 55-70 years in good health and CMV-seronegative. DNA of the CDR3: TGTGCCAGCAGCGTCCGGACAGGTAAAGATGGTGGCTACACCTTC. Protein product: CASSVRTGKDGGYTF.